Below, one T cell receptor (beta chain) is given with its context. These data come from a study of T cells after yellow fever vaccination. This CDR3 contains 16 residues. Germline CDR1 DFQATT, CDR2 SNEGSKA (reference sequence). Trimming removed 6 bases from V and 7 bases from J, with 25 bases in between. Using its own MiXCR run on the 5' RACE reads, TCRdb lists one record per CDR3 protein. The sample includes approximately 250,000 distinct CDR3 sequences, approximately 6.3% of them seen just once. This sequence joins TRBV20-1 and TRBJ2-1, with D possibly being TRBD1 (6 bases). This specimen was CD4+ T cells sorted from PBMCs, taken on the day of the yellow fever booster vaccination. This TCR was recovered from a man aged 30 to 39 who received the YFV17D yellow fever vaccine. The CDR3 sequence is CSAEYRVGITKNEQFF. Written as DNA, the CDR3 is TGCAGTGCCGAATACAGGGTGGGAATTACTAAGAATGAGCAGTTCTTC.